The rows below give T cell receptor beta chains drawn from one sample of a study of blood T cell repertoires in COVID-19. Here immunoSEQ multiplex PCR was the method, and the copy in TCRdb shows in-frame clones only, minus some. The table includes approximately 350,000 clones, approximately 88% detected once. The sequenced sample consisted of peripheral blood. The source of these receptors is a woman aged 25 to 39 with COVID-19, enrolled during active disease. CDR3s include the opening cysteine and the closing phenylalanine or tryptophan. The order of the fields is D gene, J gene, CDR3 length, V gene, clone size, CDR3 DNA, CDR3 protein. D genes are given only for firm matches. Clone size is shown for a subset of rows, as once, few, many or a class of expanded clone.

D gene: TRBD2; J gene: TRBJ2-7; CDR3 length: 13; V gene: TRBV28; clone size: NA; CDR3 DNA: TGTGCCATCAATCTAGCGGGGGCTTACGAGCAGTACTTC; CDR3 protein: CAINLAGAYEQYF
D gene: TRBD2; J gene: TRBJ2-3; CDR3 length: 23; V gene: TRBV4-2; clone size: NA; CDR3 DNA: TGTGCCAGCAGCCAAGATCCCGCAGGATCTCAGCGGACTAGCGGGGGGGCAACAGATACGCAGTATTTT; CDR3 protein: CASSQDPAGSQRTSGGATDTQYF
D gene: NA; J gene: TRBJ2-3; CDR3 length: 19; V gene: TRBV4-2; clone size: NA; CDR3 DNA: TGTGCCAGCAGCCAAGATGATACGGGTCGGGCCCCCAGGGCAGATACGCAGTATTTT; CDR3 protein: CASSQDDTGRAPRADTQYF
D gene: NA; J gene: TRBJ1-2; CDR3 length: 12; V gene: TRBV6-6; clone size: NA; CDR3 DNA: TGTGCCAGCAGTCGGGACACCTGGGGCTACACCTTC; CDR3 protein: CASSRDTWGYTF
D gene: NA; J gene: TRBJ2-5; CDR3 length: 14; V gene: TRBV18; clone size: NA; CDR3 DNA: TGTGCCAGCTCACCGAACTCGAGGAGGGAGACCCAGTACTTC; CDR3 protein: CASSPNSRRETQYF
D gene: NA; J gene: TRBJ1-1; CDR3 length: 12; V gene: TRBV10-3; clone size: NA; CDR3 DNA: TGTGCCACCACCGGACAACTCACTGAAGCTTTCTTT; CDR3 protein: CATTGQLTEAFF
D gene: NA; J gene: TRBJ2-7; CDR3 length: 13; V gene: TRBV18; clone size: many; CDR3 DNA: TGTGCCAGCTCACCACCGGGAGTGAGCGAGCAGTACTTC; CDR3 protein: CASSPPGVSEQYF
D gene: TRBD1; J gene: TRBJ2-4; CDR3 length: 17; V gene: TRBV30; clone size: NA; CDR3 DNA: TGTGCCTGGAATGGTGTACAGGGGGAGAGGGCCAAAAACATTCAGTACTTC; CDR3 protein: CAWNGVQGERAKNIQYF
D gene: TRBD2; J gene: TRBJ2-1; CDR3 length: 19; V gene: TRBV4-3; clone size: NA; CDR3 DNA: TGCGCCAGCAGCCAAGATCCAGCGGGGGGGCCGTGGTCCTACAATGAGCAGTTCTTC; CDR3 protein: CASSQDPAGGPWSYNEQFF
D gene: TRBD1; J gene: TRBJ2-1; CDR3 length: 12; V gene: TRBV28; clone size: NA; CDR3 DNA: TGTGCCATATGGGACAGGTCTAATGAGCAGTTCTTC; CDR3 protein: CAIWDRSNEQFF
D gene: NA; J gene: TRBJ1-1; CDR3 length: 13; V gene: TRBV25-1; clone size: NA; CDR3 DNA: TGTGCCAGCAGTGAATACCGGGCAGGGGCAGCTTTCTTT; CDR3 protein: CASSEYRAGAAFF
D gene: TRBD1; J gene: TRBJ1-2; CDR3 length: 18; V gene: TRBV9; clone size: NA; CDR3 DNA: TGTGCCAGCACCACAACCCGGGCAGGGGACAGCCTCGGCTATGGCTACACCTTC; CDR3 protein: CASTTTRAGDSLGYGYTF
D gene: TRBD2; J gene: TRBJ2-7; CDR3 length: 16; V gene: TRBV2; clone size: NA; CDR3 DNA: TGTGCCAGCAGGCTGTTGGCGGGGGGGGACTCCTACGAGCAGTACTTC; CDR3 protein: CASRLLAGGDSYEQYF
D gene: TRBD1; J gene: TRBJ1-2; CDR3 length: 14; V gene: TRBV6-2/TRBV6-3; clone size: NA; CDR3 DNA: TGTGCCAGCAGTTACTCTCGAGTGGGCACAGGGGGCACCTTC; CDR3 protein: CASSYSRVGTGGTF
D gene: NA; J gene: TRBJ1-2; CDR3 length: 13; V gene: TRBV2; clone size: NA; CDR3 DNA: TGTGCCAGCAGTCCCCGCGCTAACTATGGCTACACCTTC; CDR3 protein: CASSPRANYGYTF
D gene: TRBD1; J gene: TRBJ1-2; CDR3 length: 15; V gene: TRBV5-4; clone size: NA; CDR3 DNA: TGTGCCAGCAGCTCTGAACCCGCAGGGGGACATGGCTACACCTTC; CDR3 protein: CASSSEPAGGHGYTF
D gene: TRBD2; J gene: TRBJ2-1; CDR3 length: 16; V gene: TRBV6-4; clone size: once; CDR3 DNA: TGTGCCAGCAGCGATGAGACTAGCGGGGGGGCCAATGAGCAGTTCTTC; CDR3 protein: CASSDETSGGANEQFF
D gene: NA; J gene: TRBJ1-6; CDR3 length: 13; V gene: TRBV3-1/TRBV3-2; clone size: NA; CDR3 DNA: TGTGCCAGCAGCTGGACAGAAAATTCACCCCTCCACTTT; CDR3 protein: CASSWTENSPLHF
D gene: NA; J gene: TRBJ1-5; CDR3 length: 15; V gene: TRBV5-1; clone size: NA; CDR3 DNA: TGCGCCAGCGGACGTACAGGGAACCCTGGGGAGCCCCAGCATTTT; CDR3 protein: CASGRTGNPGEPQHF
D gene: TRBD2; J gene: TRBJ2-5; CDR3 length: 13; V gene: TRBV10-1; clone size: NA; CDR3 DNA: TGCGCCAGCAGTGAGGTAGCGGGGGGTTCCCAGTACTTC; CDR3 protein: CASSEVAGGSQYF
D gene: TRBD1; J gene: TRBJ1-3; CDR3 length: 14; V gene: TRBV5-4; clone size: once; CDR3 DNA: TGTGCCAGCAGCTATCAGGGGGGCGGAAACACCATATATTTT; CDR3 protein: CASSYQGGGNTIYF
D gene: TRBD1; J gene: TRBJ1-6; CDR3 length: 15; V gene: TRBV7-8; clone size: few; CDR3 DNA: TGTGCCAGCAGCTTAGTAGGGACAGTTAATTCACCCCTCCACTTT; CDR3 protein: CASSLVGTVNSPLHF
D gene: NA; J gene: TRBJ2-2; CDR3 length: 13; V gene: TRBV5-1; clone size: NA; CDR3 DNA: TGCGCCAGCAGCTCCCGGGAAGCCGGGGAGCTGTTTTTT; CDR3 protein: CASSSREAGELFF
D gene: TRBD1; J gene: TRBJ2-2; CDR3 length: 16; V gene: TRBV5-6; clone size: NA; CDR3 DNA: TGTGCCAGCATCCGGGACAGGGGGCTAAACACCGGGGAGCTGTTTTTT; CDR3 protein: CASIRDRGLNTGELFF
D gene: TRBD2; J gene: TRBJ2-1; CDR3 length: 14; V gene: TRBV6-1; clone size: NA; CDR3 DNA: TGTGCCAGCAGTGGGGGCGGGAGTTTCAATGAGCAGTTCTTC; CDR3 protein: CASSGGGSFNEQFF
D gene: NA; J gene: TRBJ2-7; CDR3 length: 15; V gene: TRBV28; clone size: NA; CDR3 DNA: TGTGCCAGCAGTTCCCTTCGGTCCCCGGCCTACGAGCAGTACTTC; CDR3 protein: CASSSLRSPAYEQYF
D gene: NA; J gene: TRBJ2-1; CDR3 length: 13; V gene: TRBV7-2; clone size: NA; CDR3 DNA: TGTGCCAGCAGCTCCCAGGGGTTGGATGAGCAGTTCTTC; CDR3 protein: CASSSQGLDEQFF
D gene: NA; J gene: TRBJ1-2; CDR3 length: 15; V gene: TRBV7-2; clone size: NA; CDR3 DNA: TGTGCCAGCAGCTTACTGGGGGCCGGGGACTATGGCTACACCTTC; CDR3 protein: CASSLLGAGDYGYTF
D gene: NA; J gene: TRBJ2-3; CDR3 length: 16; V gene: TRBV19; clone size: NA; CDR3 DNA: TGTGCCAGTAGTATCGTCTTTTACGGGGGTTCAGATACGCAGTATTTT; CDR3 protein: CASSIVFYGGSDTQYF
D gene: NA; J gene: TRBJ2-7; CDR3 length: 14; V gene: TRBV2; clone size: NA; CDR3 DNA: TGTGCCAGCAGTGACTTACAGGGAGGGGTCGAGCAGTACTTC; CDR3 protein: CASSDLQGGVEQYF
D gene: TRBD1; J gene: TRBJ1-3; CDR3 length: 18; V gene: TRBV6-1; clone size: NA; CDR3 DNA: TGTGCCAGCAGTGAAGTTTGGACAGGGGGCCTCTCTGGAAACACCATATATTTT; CDR3 protein: CASSEVWTGGLSGNTIYF
D gene: TRBD1; J gene: TRBJ2-4; CDR3 length: 17; V gene: TRBV19; clone size: NA; CDR3 DNA: TGTGCCAGTGACAGGGGGCAGCCACATCTAGCCAAAAACATTCAGTACTTC; CDR3 protein: CASDRGQPHLAKNIQYF
D gene: NA; J gene: TRBJ2-2; CDR3 length: 11; V gene: TRBV29-1; clone size: NA; CDR3 DNA: TGCAGCGTGACAGACACCGGGGAGCTGTTTTTT; CDR3 protein: CSVTDTGELFF
D gene: TRBD1; J gene: TRBJ1-2; CDR3 length: 17; V gene: TRBV7-2; clone size: NA; CDR3 DNA: TGTGCCAGCAGCTTAGGGCGACCGGGACAGCGGAACTATGGCTACACCTTC; CDR3 protein: CASSLGRPGQRNYGYTF
D gene: TRBD2; J gene: TRBJ2-1; CDR3 length: 14; V gene: TRBV7-9; clone size: NA; CDR3 DNA: TGTGCCAGCAGCTCTAGCGGTCCCTACAATGAGCAGTTCTTC; CDR3 protein: CASSSSGPYNEQFF
D gene: TRBD2; J gene: TRBJ2-1; CDR3 length: 15; V gene: TRBV18; clone size: NA; CDR3 DNA: TGTGCCAGCTCCCAAGGACTAGCGGGAAGGAATGAGCAGTTCTTC; CDR3 protein: CASSQGLAGRNEQFF
D gene: TRBD1; J gene: TRBJ1-2; CDR3 length: 13; V gene: TRBV7-9; clone size: once; CDR3 DNA: TGTGCCAGCAGCTGGAGGGGGCGAGATGGCTACACCTTC; CDR3 protein: CASSWRGRDGYTF
D gene: NA; J gene: TRBJ1-4; CDR3 length: 15; V gene: TRBV4-1; clone size: NA; CDR3 DNA: TGCGCCAGCAGCCAAGGAGGGCCCGGCAGGGGAAAACTGTTTTTT; CDR3 protein: CASSQGGPGRGKLFF
D gene: NA; J gene: TRBJ1-1; CDR3 length: 15; V gene: TRBV7-2; clone size: NA; CDR3 DNA: TGTGCCAGCAGCTTAGCGCGTGCGGGGGGCACTGAAGCTTTCTTT; CDR3 protein: CASSLARAGGTEAFF
D gene: NA; J gene: TRBJ2-3; CDR3 length: 11; V gene: TRBV5-4; clone size: NA; CDR3 DNA: TGTGCCAGCAGGGGCGCAGATACGCAGTATTTT; CDR3 protein: CASRGADTQYF
D gene: TRBD1; J gene: TRBJ1-2; CDR3 length: 16; V gene: TRBV5-1; clone size: NA; CDR3 DNA: TGCGCCAGCAGCTTGGCCGAGTGGGACAGGGACTATGGCTACACCTTC; CDR3 protein: CASSLAEWDRDYGYTF
D gene: TRBD1; J gene: TRBJ2-7; CDR3 length: 14; V gene: TRBV11-2; clone size: NA; CDR3 DNA: TGTGCCAGCAGCCAAGGGACAGGGGGGCTTGGACAGTACTTC; CDR3 protein: CASSQGTGGLGQYF
D gene: TRBD1; J gene: TRBJ1-1; CDR3 length: 15; V gene: TRBV6-5; clone size: once; CDR3 DNA: TGTGCCAGCAGTTACTCCGGGACAGGGAACACTGAAGCTTTCTTT; CDR3 protein: CASSYSGTGNTEAFF
D gene: TRBD1; J gene: TRBJ2-3; CDR3 length: 15; V gene: TRBV6-2/TRBV6-3; clone size: NA; CDR3 DNA: TGTGCCAGCAGTTACTCCGGGACAGGCACAGATACGCAGTATTTT; CDR3 protein: CASSYSGTGTDTQYF
D gene: TRBD1; J gene: TRBJ2-2; CDR3 length: 16; V gene: TRBV7-2; clone size: NA; CDR3 DNA: TGTGCCAGCAGCTTAAGGGCAGGGGGCCGAACCGGGGAGCTGTTTTTT; CDR3 protein: CASSLRAGGRTGELFF
D gene: TRBD1; J gene: TRBJ2-6; CDR3 length: 17; V gene: TRBV11-2; clone size: NA; CDR3 DNA: TGTGCCAGCAGCCGACGACAGGGGAGCGCTGGGGCCAACGTCCTGACTTTC; CDR3 protein: CASSRRQGSAGANVLTF
D gene: NA; J gene: TRBJ1-3; CDR3 length: 14; V gene: TRBV2; clone size: NA; CDR3 DNA: TGTGCCAGCACAGTGGACAGCTCTGGAAACACCATATATTTT; CDR3 protein: CASTVDSSGNTIYF
D gene: NA; J gene: TRBJ1-1; CDR3 length: 12; V gene: TRBV10-1; clone size: NA; CDR3 DNA: TGCGCCAGCGGACAGTCAAACACTGAAGCTTTCTTT; CDR3 protein: CASGQSNTEAFF
D gene: NA; J gene: TRBJ1-4; CDR3 length: 13; V gene: TRBV6-5; clone size: NA; CDR3 DNA: TGTGCCAGCAGCCCGGGGGTCGGGGGGTTACTGTTTTTT; CDR3 protein: CASSPGVGGLLFF
D gene: TRBD2; J gene: TRBJ2-1; CDR3 length: 20; V gene: TRBV4-3; clone size: NA; CDR3 DNA: TGCGCCAGCAGCCAAGTTGCGACTAGCGGGGTCGATGGGCTTCGCAATGAGCAGTTCTTC; CDR3 protein: CASSQVATSGVDGLRNEQFF
D gene: NA; J gene: TRBJ2-5; CDR3 length: 14; V gene: TRBV15; clone size: NA; CDR3 DNA: TGTGCCACCAGCAGAGGAGAGGGACAAGAGACCCAGTACTTC; CDR3 protein: CATSRGEGQETQYF